This TCR delta chain came from a study of γδ T cells in repeated Plasmodium falciparum infection. Turning to the study itself: Sampling occurred at baseline, pre-infection for selected infections, and 21 days post-infection. Study-wide results and caveats: Compared with Australian children, Malian Vdelta2-negative repertoires seemed more clonal, less diverse, less shared.

Sequencing covered both gamma and delta TCR chains per sample. TCRdb re-processed the multiplex PCR reads via CATT. The profile shows more than 45,000 delta-chain clones, around 1.7% of them singletons. Gammadelta T cells were flow-sorted from PBMC into Vgamma9/Vdelta2+ and Vdelta2-negative populations for bulk analysis. This clone was seen only a few times. What it binds is not known. TCRdb lists the protein of a much larger clone for this DNA, which differs at residue 14, so this is likely a read error; the protein given here is translated from the DNA itself. From germline, CDR1 is TSWWSYY and CDR2 QGS. V shed 4 bases and J shed 1 base, with 37 bases lying between them. The CDR3 has 23 amino acids.

The chain recombines TRDV1 with TRDJ1; tentatively, D is TRDD3 (5 bases). Assignment of the J gene here rests on matching the DNA to germline, because TCRdb gives none. The sample consisted of gamma-delta T cells from blood. The TCR was taken from a pool of human donors (malaria-infected and uninfected, not separated). The DNA for the CDR3 is TGTGCTCTTGGGGTCCGTAGGGGGGCGGCCCAAGAGGCGTGTACTGTCCTCACCGATAAACTCATCTTT. This gives the protein CALGVRRGAAQEACTVLTDKLIF.